The clone carrying this T cell receptor beta chain was observed at least ten times. Antigen specificity is unknown. This CDR3 is built from 15 residues. Germline CDR1 and CDR2: SEHNR and FQNEAQ (reference sequence). The ends lost 5 bases at V and 5 bases at J; junction bases unmatched: 6. Sampling of bone marrow took place during active disease in every patient. The record originates from a study of read filtering for tumor transcriptome and immune sequencing. Study-wide findings and caveats: The sorted CD138-negative fraction was a mixed bone marrow immune population, not purified T cells. In IR-seq, single-read clonotypes were about 80% of clonotypes but roughly 3.5% of reads.

Molecular barcoded adaptors covering alpha/delta and beta/gamma chains were used on about 0.4 ug RNA. TCRdb ran MiXCR on the reads and lists one entry per CDR3 protein. This sample yields about 54,000 distinct CDR3 sequences, of which roughly 12% are seen a single time; roughly 17% belongs to the top ten. This chain links TRBV7-9 with TRBJ2-3; 11 bases align to TRBD2. Sequencing was carried out using a population of CD138-negative cells sorted from bone marrow. The origin of this receptor is a donor aged 40 or older with multiple myeloma. The DNA for the CDR3 is TGTGCCAGCAGCGTTAGCGGGGGGGCCCAAGATACGCAGTATTTT. Its protein product is CASSVSGGAQDTQYF.